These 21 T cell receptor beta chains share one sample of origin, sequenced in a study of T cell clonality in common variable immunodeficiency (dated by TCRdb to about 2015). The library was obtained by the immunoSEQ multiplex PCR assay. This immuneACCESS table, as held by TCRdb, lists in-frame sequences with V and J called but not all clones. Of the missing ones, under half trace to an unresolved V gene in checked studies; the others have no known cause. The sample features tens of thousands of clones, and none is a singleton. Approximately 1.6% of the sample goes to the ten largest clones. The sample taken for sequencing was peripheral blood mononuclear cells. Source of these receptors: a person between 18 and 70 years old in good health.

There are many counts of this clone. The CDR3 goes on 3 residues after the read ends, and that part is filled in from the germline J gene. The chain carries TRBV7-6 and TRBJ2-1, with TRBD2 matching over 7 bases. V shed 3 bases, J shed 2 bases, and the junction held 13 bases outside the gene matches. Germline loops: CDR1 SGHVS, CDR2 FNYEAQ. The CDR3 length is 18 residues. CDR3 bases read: TGTGCCAGCAGCTTTAATCCGGCAGGGAGGGCTACCTACAATGAG. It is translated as CASSFNPAGRATYNE. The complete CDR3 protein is CASSFNPAGRATYNEQFF.

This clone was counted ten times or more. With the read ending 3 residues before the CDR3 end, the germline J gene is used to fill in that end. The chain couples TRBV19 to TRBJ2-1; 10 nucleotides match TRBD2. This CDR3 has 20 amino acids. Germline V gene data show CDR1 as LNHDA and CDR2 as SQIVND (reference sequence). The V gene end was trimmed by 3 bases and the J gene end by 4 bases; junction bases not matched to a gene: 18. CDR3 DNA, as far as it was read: TGTGCCAGTAGTATCGATGGGCCTAGCGGGAGAAGAGTGTTTTACAATGAG. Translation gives CASSIDGPSGRRVFYNE. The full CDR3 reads CASSIDGPSGRRVFYNEQFF.

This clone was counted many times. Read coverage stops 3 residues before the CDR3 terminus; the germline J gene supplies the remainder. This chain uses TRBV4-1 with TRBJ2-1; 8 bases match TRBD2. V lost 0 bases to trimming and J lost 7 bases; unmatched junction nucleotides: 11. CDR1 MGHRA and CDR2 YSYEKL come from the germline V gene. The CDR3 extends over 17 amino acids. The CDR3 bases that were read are TGCGCCAGCAGCCAAGAACAGCGAGGCGGGAGGATAAATGAG. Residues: CASSQEQRGGRINE. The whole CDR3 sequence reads CASSQEQRGGRINEQFF.

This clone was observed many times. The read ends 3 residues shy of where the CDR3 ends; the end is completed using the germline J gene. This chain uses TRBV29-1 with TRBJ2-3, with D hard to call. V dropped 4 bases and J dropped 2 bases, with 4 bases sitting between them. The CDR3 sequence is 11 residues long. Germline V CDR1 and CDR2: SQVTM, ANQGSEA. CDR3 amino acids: CSVGHTDTQYF. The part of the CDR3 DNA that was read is TGCAGCGTTGGACACACAGATACG.

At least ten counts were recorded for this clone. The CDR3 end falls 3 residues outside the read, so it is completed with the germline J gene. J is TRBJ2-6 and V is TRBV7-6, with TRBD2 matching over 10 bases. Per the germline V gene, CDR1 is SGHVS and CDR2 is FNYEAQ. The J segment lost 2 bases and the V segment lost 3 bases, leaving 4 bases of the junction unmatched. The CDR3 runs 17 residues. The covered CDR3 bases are TGTGCCAGCAGCTTTCGAGCGGGAGGGCCTGGGGCCAACGTC. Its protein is CASSFRAGGPGANV. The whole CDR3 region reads CASSFRAGGPGANVLTF.

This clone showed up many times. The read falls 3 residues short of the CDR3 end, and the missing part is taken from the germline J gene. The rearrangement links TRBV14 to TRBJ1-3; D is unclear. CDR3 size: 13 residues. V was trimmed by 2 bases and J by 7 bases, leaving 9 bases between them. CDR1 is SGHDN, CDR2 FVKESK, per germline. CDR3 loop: CASSQSRWNTIYF. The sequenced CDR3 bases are TGTGCCAGCAGCCAATCGCGGTGGAACACC. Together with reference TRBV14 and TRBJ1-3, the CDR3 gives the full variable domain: EAGVTQFPSHSVIEKGQTVTLRCDPISGHDNLYWYRRVMGKEIKFLLHFVKESKQDESGMPNNRFLAERTGGTYSTLKVQPAELEDSGVYFCASSQSRWNTIYFGEGSWLTVV.

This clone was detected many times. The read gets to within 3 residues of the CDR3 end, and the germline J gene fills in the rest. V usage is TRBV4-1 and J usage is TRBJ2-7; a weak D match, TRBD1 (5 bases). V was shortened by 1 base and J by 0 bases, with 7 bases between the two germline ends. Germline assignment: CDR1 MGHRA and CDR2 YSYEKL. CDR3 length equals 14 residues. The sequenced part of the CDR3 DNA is TGCGCCAGCAGCCAAGGTCAGGGCTCCTACGAG. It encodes CASSQGQGSYE. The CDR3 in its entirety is CASSQGQGSYEQYF.

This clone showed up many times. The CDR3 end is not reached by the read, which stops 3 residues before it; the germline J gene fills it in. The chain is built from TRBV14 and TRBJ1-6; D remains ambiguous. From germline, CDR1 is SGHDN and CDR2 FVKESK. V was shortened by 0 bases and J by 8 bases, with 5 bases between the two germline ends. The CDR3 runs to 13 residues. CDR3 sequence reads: CASSQDSDSPLHF. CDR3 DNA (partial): TGTGCCAGCAGCCAAGACTCTGATTCACCC.

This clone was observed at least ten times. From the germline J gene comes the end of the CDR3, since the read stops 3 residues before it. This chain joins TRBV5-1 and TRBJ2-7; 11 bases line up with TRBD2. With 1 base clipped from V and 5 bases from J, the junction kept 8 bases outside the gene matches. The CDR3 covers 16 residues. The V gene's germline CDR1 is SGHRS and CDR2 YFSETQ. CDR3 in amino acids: CASSLSSGRYGNEQYF. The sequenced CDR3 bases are TGCGCCAGCAGCTTGTCTAGCGGGAGGTACGGGAACGAG.

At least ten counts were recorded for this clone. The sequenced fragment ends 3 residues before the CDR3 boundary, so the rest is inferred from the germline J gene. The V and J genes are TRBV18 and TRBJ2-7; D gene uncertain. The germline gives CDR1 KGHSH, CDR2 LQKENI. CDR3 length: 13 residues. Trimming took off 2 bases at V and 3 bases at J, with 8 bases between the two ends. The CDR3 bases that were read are TGTGCCAGCTCACCAAGCGAAAACTACGAG. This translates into CASSPSENYE. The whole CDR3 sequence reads CASSPSENYEQYF.

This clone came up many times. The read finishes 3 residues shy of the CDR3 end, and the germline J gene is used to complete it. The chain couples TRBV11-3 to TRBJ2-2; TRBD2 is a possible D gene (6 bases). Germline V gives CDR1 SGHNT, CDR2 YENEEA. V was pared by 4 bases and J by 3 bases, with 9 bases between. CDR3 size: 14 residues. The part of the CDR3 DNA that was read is TGTGCCAGCAGCTGGGGACTTGACACCGGGGAG. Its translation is CASSWGLDTGE. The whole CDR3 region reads CASSWGLDTGELFF.

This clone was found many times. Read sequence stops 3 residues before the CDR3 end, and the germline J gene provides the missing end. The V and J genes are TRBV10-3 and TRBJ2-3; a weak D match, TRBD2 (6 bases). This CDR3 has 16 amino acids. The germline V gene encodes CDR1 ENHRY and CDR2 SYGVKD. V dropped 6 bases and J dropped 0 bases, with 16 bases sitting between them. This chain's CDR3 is CAISHPYAGSTDTQYF. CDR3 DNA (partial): TGTGCCATCAGCCACCCCTACGCGGGGAGCACAGATACG.

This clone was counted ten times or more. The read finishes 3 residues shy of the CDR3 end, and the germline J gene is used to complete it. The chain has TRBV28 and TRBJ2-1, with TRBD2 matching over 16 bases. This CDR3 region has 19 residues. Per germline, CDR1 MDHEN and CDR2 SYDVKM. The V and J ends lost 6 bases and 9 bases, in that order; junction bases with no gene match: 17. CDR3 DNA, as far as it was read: TGTGCCAGCAGAGACGCCCCCGGGACTAGCGGGAGGGCTTGGAGTGAG. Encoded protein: CASRDAPGTSGRAWSE. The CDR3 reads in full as CASRDAPGTSGRAWSEQFF.

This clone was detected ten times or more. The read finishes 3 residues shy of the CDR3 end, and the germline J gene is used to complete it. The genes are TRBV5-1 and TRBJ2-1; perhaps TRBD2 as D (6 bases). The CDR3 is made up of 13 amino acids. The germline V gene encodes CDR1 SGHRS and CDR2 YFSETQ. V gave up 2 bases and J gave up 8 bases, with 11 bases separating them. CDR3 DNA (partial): TGCGCCAGCAGCTTCGGGGGTTCGGATGAG. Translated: CASSFGGSDE. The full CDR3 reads CASSFGGSDEQFF.

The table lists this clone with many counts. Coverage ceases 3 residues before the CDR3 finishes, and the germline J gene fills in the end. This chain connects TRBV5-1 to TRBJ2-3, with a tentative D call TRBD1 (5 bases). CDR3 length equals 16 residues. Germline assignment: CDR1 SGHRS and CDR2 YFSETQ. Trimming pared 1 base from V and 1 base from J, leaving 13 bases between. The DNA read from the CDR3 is TGCGCCAGCAGCTTGCGTCTTCAGGGTGGCACAGATACG. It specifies CASSLRLQGGTDT. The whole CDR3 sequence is CASSLRLQGGTDTQYF. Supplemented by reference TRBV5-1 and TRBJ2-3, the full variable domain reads KAGVTQTPRYLIKTRGQQVTLSCSPISGHRSVSWYQQTPGQGLQFLFEYFSETQRNKGNFPGRFSGRQFSNSRSEMNVSTLELGDSALYLCASSLRLQGGTDTQYFGPGTRLTVL.

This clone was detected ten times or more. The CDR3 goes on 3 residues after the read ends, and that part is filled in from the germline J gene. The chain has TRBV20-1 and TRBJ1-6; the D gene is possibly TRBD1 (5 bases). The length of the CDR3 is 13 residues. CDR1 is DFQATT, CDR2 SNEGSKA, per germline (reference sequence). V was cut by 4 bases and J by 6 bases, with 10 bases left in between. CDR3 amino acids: CSATGGLNSPLHF. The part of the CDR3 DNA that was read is TGCAGTGCTACCGGGGGTCTTAATTCACCC.

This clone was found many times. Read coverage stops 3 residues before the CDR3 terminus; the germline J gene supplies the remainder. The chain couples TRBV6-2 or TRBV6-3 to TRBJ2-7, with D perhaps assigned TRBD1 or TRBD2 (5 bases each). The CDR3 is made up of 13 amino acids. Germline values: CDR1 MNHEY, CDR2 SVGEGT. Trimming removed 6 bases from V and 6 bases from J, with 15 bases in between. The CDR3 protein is CASSPQGVREQYF. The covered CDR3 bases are TGTGCCAGCAGCCCCCAGGGAGTTCGCGAG.

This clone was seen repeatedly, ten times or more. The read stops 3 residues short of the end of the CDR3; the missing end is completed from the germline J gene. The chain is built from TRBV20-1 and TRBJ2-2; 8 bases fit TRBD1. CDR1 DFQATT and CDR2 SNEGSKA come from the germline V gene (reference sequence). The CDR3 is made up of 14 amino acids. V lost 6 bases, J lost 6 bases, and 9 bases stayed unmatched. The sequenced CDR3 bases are TGCAGTGCCAGGACAGGGAGGAGGGCCGGGGAG. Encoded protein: CSARTGRRAGE. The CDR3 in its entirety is CSARTGRRAGELFF.

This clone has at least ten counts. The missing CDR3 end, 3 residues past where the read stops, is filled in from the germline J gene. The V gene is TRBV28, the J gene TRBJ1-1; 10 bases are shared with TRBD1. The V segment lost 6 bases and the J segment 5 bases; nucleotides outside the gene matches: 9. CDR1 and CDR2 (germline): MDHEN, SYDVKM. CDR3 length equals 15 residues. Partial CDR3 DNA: TGTGCCAGCAGAGAGACAGGGGGCGGCGGGACTGAA. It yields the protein CASRETGGGGTE. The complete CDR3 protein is CASRETGGGGTEAFF. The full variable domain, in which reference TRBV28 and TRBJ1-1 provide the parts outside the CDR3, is DVKVTQSSRYLVKRTGEKVFLECVQDMDHENMFWYRQDPGLGLRLIYFSYDVKMKEKGDIPEGYSVSREKKERFSLILESASTNQTSMYLCASRETGGGGTEAFFGQGTRLTVV.

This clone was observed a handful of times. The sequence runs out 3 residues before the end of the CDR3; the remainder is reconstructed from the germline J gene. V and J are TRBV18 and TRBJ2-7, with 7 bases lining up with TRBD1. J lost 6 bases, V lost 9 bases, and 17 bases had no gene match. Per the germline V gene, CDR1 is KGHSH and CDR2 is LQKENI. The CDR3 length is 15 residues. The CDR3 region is CASPPYRGAPGEQYF. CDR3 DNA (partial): TGTGCCAGTCCCCCTTACAGGGGCGCCCCTGGCGAG.

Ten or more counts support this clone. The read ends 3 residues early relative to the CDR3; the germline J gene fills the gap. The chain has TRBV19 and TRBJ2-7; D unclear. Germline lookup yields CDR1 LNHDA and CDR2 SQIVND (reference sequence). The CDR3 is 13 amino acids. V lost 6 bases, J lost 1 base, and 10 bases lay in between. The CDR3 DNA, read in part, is TGTGCCAGTAGAGGTAGCAGATCCTACGAG. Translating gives CASRGSRSYE. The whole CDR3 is CASRGSRSYEQYF.